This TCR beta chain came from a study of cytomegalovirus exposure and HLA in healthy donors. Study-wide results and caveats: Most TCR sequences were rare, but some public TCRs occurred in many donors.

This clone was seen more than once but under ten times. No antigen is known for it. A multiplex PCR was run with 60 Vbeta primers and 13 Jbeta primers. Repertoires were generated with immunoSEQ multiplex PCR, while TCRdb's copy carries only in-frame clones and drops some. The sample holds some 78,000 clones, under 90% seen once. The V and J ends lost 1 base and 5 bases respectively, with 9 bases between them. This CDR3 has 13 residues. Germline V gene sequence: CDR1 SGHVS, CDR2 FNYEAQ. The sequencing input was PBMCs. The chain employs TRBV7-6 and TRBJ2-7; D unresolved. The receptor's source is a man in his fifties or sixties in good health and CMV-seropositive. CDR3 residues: CASSLGASNEQYF. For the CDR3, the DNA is TGTGCCAGCAGCTTAGGAGCCTCTAACGAGCAGTACTTC.